A single sample is the source of the 25 T cell receptor beta chains below, sequenced in a study of CD8+ T cells in alopecia areata. Treatment in this sample: oral pan-JAK inhibitor, 5-10 mg twice daily. Once RNA had been extracted, it was reverse transcribed into cDNA to act as the sequencing template. The repertoire was sequenced with immunoSEQ multiplex PCR; TCRdb's copy has only in-frame clones and lacks some. Of around 170,000 clones listed, about 51% are singletons. The source material was CD8+ T cells sorted from blood, sampled around week 54, from a patient treated with tofacitinib. Every receptor here comes from a human donor with alopecia areata.

The chain is built from TRBV6-1 and TRBJ1-5; D not certain. Trimming left V 1 base short and J 0 bases short, with 7 bases between. Germline V lookup: CDR1 MNHNS, CDR2 SASEGT. The CDR3 is made up of 15 amino acids. The CDR3 sequence is CASSEEQDSNQPQHF. The CDR3 DNA reads as TGTGCCAGCAGTGAAGAACAAGATAGCAATCAGCCCCAGCATTTT.

This chain connects TRBV5-6 to TRBJ1-1, with 8 positions matching TRBD1. The CDR3 runs 14 residues. V gave up 2 bases and J gave up 3 bases; unmatched junction bases: 3. Germline loops: CDR1 SGHDT, CDR2 YYEEEE. CDR3 bases: TGTGCCAGCAGCTTTGGGACAGGTCACACTGAAGCTTTCTTT. This translates into CASSFGTGHTEAFF. Based on the CDR3 plus reference TRBV5-6 and TRBJ1-1, the full variable domain is DAGVTQSPTHLIKTRGQQVTLRCSPKSGHDTVSWYQQALGQGPQFIFQYYEEEERQRGNFPDRFSGHQFPNYSSELNVNALLLGDSALYLCASSFGTGHTEAFFGQGTRLTVV.

The chain is built from TRBV7-9 and TRBJ2-7, with 12 bases that match TRBD2. Losses at the gene ends were 6 bases for V and 0 bases for J; bases not matched to a gene: 3. This CDR3 region has 15 residues. Germline CDR1 reads SEHNR; CDR2 reads FQNEAQ (reference sequence). The CDR3: CASRPTSGSSYEQYF. CDR3 coding DNA: TGTGCCAGCAGGCCGACTAGCGGGAGCTCCTACGAGCAGTACTTC.

In its sample, this clone was seen a few times. The chain couples TRBV18 to TRBJ2-3, with D uncertain. Germline V gene sequence: CDR1 KGHSH, CDR2 LQKENI. The CDR3 length is 14 residues. V lost 3 bases and J lost 4, with 11 bases in between. The CDR3 nucleotides read TGTGCCAGCTCACCGCCCTACAAGGCAGATACGCAGTATTTT. This sequence encodes CASSPPYKADTQYF.

The rearrangement uses TRBV2 and TRBJ1-3, with D perhaps TRBD1 (5 bases). CDR3 length equals 16 residues. CDR1 and CDR2 (germline): SNHLY, FYNNEI. V was clipped by 7 bases and J by 4 bases, with 20 bases between them. In DNA, the CDR3 is TGTGCCAGCACCGGGTGGGACGACTTTACCGGAAACACCATATATTTT. Translation: CASTGWDDFTGNTIYF.

The table lists this clone with a count of one. This chain connects TRBV2 to TRBJ2-7, with D unresolved. The V and J ends lost 3 bases and 0 bases respectively, with 9 bases between them. Germline CDR1 and CDR2: SNHLY and FYNNEI. This CDR3 spans 14 amino acids. The CDR3 DNA reads as TGTGCCAGCAGTGATTTGTCCAGCTCCTACGAGCAGTACTTC. This encodes CASSDLSSSYEQYF.

The chain joins TRBV6-6 to TRBJ1-2, with a possible D match to TRBD1 (5 bases). Germline V lookup: CDR1 MNHNY, CDR2 SVGAGI (reference sequence). Trimming shortened V by 5 bases and J by 4 bases, and 14 bases separated the two germline ends. This CDR3 has 14 residues. Written as DNA, the CDR3 is TGTGCCAGCAGTCAACTACAGGCGTCCTATGGCTACACCTTC. As protein: CASSQLQASYGYTF.

The rearrangement uses TRBV5-6 and TRBJ2-3; 10 bases are shared with TRBD1. After removal of 3 bases from V and 6 bases from J, the junction contained 4 bases not matched to a gene. The CDR3 is 14 amino acids. CDR1 is SGHDT and CDR2 is YYEEEE in the germline V gene. CDR3 coding DNA: TGTGCCAGCAGCTGGGACAGGGGTTCCGATACGCAGTATTTT. Translation gives CASSWDRGSDTQYF.

This clone was found once. V is TRBV9 and J is TRBJ1-1; no firm D call. The V gene's germline CDR1 is SGDLS and CDR2 YYNGEE. Between the trimmed V and J ends, which lost 0 bases and 8 bases, there was a span of 11 bases. This CDR3 is built from 13 residues. In nucleotides, the CDR3 is TGTGCCAGCAGCGTAGCCAACGGTGCAGAAGCTTTCTTT. Translating gives CASSVANGAEAFF.

CDR3 protein: CASSIGGGVTDTQYF. The DNA for the CDR3 is TGTGCCAGCAGCATCGGAGGTGGGGTCACAGATACGCAGTATTTT. V and J are TRBV27 and TRBJ2-3, with D perhaps matching TRBD2 (5 bases). V shed 6 bases and J shed 2 bases, with 15 bases lying between them. This CDR3 contains 15 residues. Germline V CDR1 and CDR2: MNHEY, SMNVEV (reference sequence).

V and J are TRBV4-2 and TRBJ2-7; 9 nucleotides line up with TRBD2. The CDR3 runs to 17 residues. Germline V lookup: CDR1 LGHNA, CDR2 YNFKEQ. J was trimmed by 2 bases and V by 0 bases; bases with no gene match: 8. The DNA of the CDR3 is TGTGCCAGCAGCCAAGATGGAGAGCGGGGGGCCACCTACGAGCAGTACTTC. Its protein is CASSQDGERGATYEQYF.

This clone was counted between two and nine times. The V gene is TRBV4-3, the J gene TRBJ1-5; maybe TRBD1 (5 bases). Germline CDR1 is LGHNA and CDR2 is YSLEER. V gave up 0 bases and J gave up 9 bases, with 9 bases separating them. This CDR3 region has 13 residues. This CDR3 is CASSQDWGGPQHF. The CDR3 DNA follows: TGCGCCAGCAGCCAAGATTGGGGCGGGCCCCAGCATTTT.

The rearrangement links TRBV2 to TRBJ2-4; D may be TRBD2 (5 bases). Germline loops: CDR1 SNHLY, CDR2 FYNNEI. The V end was cut by 6 bases, the J end by 2 bases, with 11 bases between. The CDR3 runs 14 residues. The DNA of the CDR3 is TGTGCCAGCAGGAGGGCTGGGTCCAAAAACATTCAGTACTTC. This gives the protein CASRRAGSKNIQYF.

This clone occurred once. The V and J genes are TRBV6-5 and TRBJ1-1, with unresolved D. The CDR3 is 13 residues long. The V gene lost 2 bases and the J gene lost 3 bases, with 7 bases spanning the gap. The germline gives CDR1 MNHEY, CDR2 SVGAGI. The CDR3, as DNA: TGTGCCAGCAGTTACAATAGGGACACTGAAGCTTTCTTT. Translated, it gives CASSYNRDTEAFF.

The chain couples TRBV9 to TRBJ2-7; weak D call: TRBD2 (6 bases). Trimming took off 0 bases at V and 7 bases at J, with 11 bases between the two ends. The CDR3 sequence is 13 residues long. Germline CDR1 reads SGDLS; CDR2 reads YYNGEE. CDR3 amino acids: CASSVDSGGEQYF. The CDR3 nucleotides read TGTGCCAGCAGCGTAGATTCCGGGGGTGAGCAGTACTTC.

This clone has just a few counts. The chain couples TRBV29-1 to TRBJ2-2, with D possibly matching TRBD2 (6 bases). The CDR3 has 13 amino acids. Trimming cost V 5 bases and J 3 bases, with 10 bases left between them. Germline CDR1 SQVTM, CDR2 ANQGSEA. CDR3 sequence reads: CSVPGTHTGELFF. The CDR3 region has the DNA TGCAGCGTTCCCGGGACTCACACCGGGGAGCTGTTTTTT.

This rearrangement joins TRBV6-5 to TRBJ2-5; D is perhaps TRBD1 or TRBD2 (5 bases each). The V end lost 2 bases, the J end lost 1 base, and 14 bases lay between the germline ends. The germline CDR1 and CDR2 sequences are MNHEY and SVGAGI. This CDR3 contains 16 residues. CDR3 sequence: CASSYDLGRSQETQYF. The CDR3 DNA reads as TGTGCCAGCAGTTACGACTTGGGACGGAGCCAAGAGACCCAGTACTTC.

The chain uses TRBV7-3 and TRBJ2-1; tentative D call: TRBD1 (6 bases). Per germline, CDR1 SGHTA and CDR2 FQGTGA. Trimming removed 5 bases at V and 7 bases at J, with 21 bases between. This CDR3 region has 16 residues. The chain's CDR3 is CASSPSTGKLGNEQFF. The CDR3 DNA reads TGTGCCAGCAGCCCCAGTACAGGGAAACTAGGGAATGAGCAGTTCTTC.

This clone was counted only a few times. The same CDR3 is also encoded by other DNA sequences in this sample. The rearrangement links TRBV6-5 to TRBJ1-1; D might be TRBD1 (6 bases). V lost 0 bases and J 1 base, leaving 6 bases between the germline ends. The CDR3 totals 14 residues. Germline V gives CDR1 MNHEY, CDR2 SVGAGI. This chain's CDR3 is CASSYSQGNTEAFF. In nucleotides, the CDR3 is TGTGCCAGCAGTTACTCACAGGGGAACACTGAAGCTTTCTTT.

The chain carries TRBV10-3 and TRBJ1-2; tentative D call: TRBD1 (6 bases). Germline V gene lookup returns CDR1 ENHRY and CDR2 SYGVKD. The CDR3 totals 14 residues. V lost 3 bases and J lost 4, with 12 bases in between. CDR3 sequence reads: CAISDDRRSYGYTF. CDR3 bases: TGTGCCATCAGTGACGACAGGCGATCCTATGGCTACACCTTC.

This clone has only a few counts. The chain is built from TRBV9 and TRBJ2-3; TRBD2 aligns across 7 bases. CDR3 length: 17 residues. CDR1 and CDR2 (germline): SGDLS, YYNGEE. Unmatched junction bases numbered 11, after V lost 2 bases and J lost 2 bases. The CDR3 DNA is TGTGCCAGCAGCGTTGGAGAAGGGACTACCTCCACAGATACGCAGTATTTT. Its protein is CASSVGEGTTSTDTQYF.

The rearrangement uses TRBV11-2 and TRBJ1-2, with D unresolved. Germline CDR1 and CDR2: SGHAT and FQNNGV. V lost 0 bases, J lost 5 bases, and 4 bases lay in between. There are 12 residues in the CDR3. CDR3 DNA sequence: TGTGCCAGCAGCTTAGAGCTTTATGGCTACACCTTC. This encodes CASSLELYGYTF.

This clone was counted only a few times. This chain connects TRBV27 to TRBJ2-7, with 8 bases lining up with TRBD1. J lost 4 bases, V lost 0 bases, and 8 bases had no gene match. Germline values: CDR1 MNHEY, CDR2 SMNVEV (reference sequence). This CDR3 comprises 16 residues. The CDR3 nucleotides are TGTGCCAGCAGTTTATCGGTCGGGACAGGCTTATACGAGCAGTACTTC. Its protein is CASSLSVGTGLYEQYF.

In this sample, this clone turned up a few times. J is TRBJ2-1 and V is TRBV7-9, with D maybe TRBD2 (6 bases). V was shortened by 6 bases and J by 2 bases, with 14 bases between the two germline ends. This CDR3 contains 15 residues. Germline-derived CDR1 and CDR2 are SEHNR and FQNEAQ (reference sequence). As DNA, the CDR3 is TGTGCCAGCAGTGCCGGGACTCACACCTACAATGAGCAGTTCTTC. It specifies CASSAGTHTYNEQFF.

The CDR3 loop reads CSVGSGGFTEAFF. CDR3 nucleotides: TGCAGCGTTGGTTCGGGGGGTTTCACTGAAGCTTTCTTT. The V gene is TRBV29-1, the J gene TRBJ1-1; possibly TRBD1 for D (5 bases). The CDR3 has 13 amino acids. The germline gives CDR1 SQVTM, CDR2 ANQGSEA. Trimming took 4 bases from V and 4 from J, leaving 13 bases between them. Drawing the rest from reference TRBV29-1 and TRBJ1-1, the complete variable domain is SAVISQKPSRDICQRGTSLTIQCQVDSQVTMMFWYRQQPGQSLTLIATANQGSEATYESGFVIDKFPISRPNLTFSTLTVSNMSPEDSSIYLCSVGSGGFTEAFFGQGTRLTVV.